Below are 25 T cell receptor beta chains sequenced from a single sample in a study of PD-L1 blockade in urothelial cancer. Here immunoSEQ multiplex PCR was the method, and the copy in TCRdb shows in-frame clones only, minus some. The sample has about 88,000 clones, around nine tenths seen once; the top ten hold approximately 9%. The sample here was PBMCs, taken around atezolizumab (anti-PD-L1) treatment. These receptors were taken from a man aged 55 to 70 with urothelial cancer.

The rearrangement joins TRBV4-2 to TRBJ1-3; D gene unclear. The germline CDR1 and CDR2 sequences are LGHNA and YNFKEQ. There are 16 residues in the CDR3. Trimming removed 1 base at V and 3 bases at J, with 13 bases between. The CDR3 sequence: CASSQGGYGGGNTIYF. CDR3 in DNA: TGTGCCAGCAGCCAAGGAGGGTACGGAGGTGGAAACACCATATATTTT.

This chain uses TRBV4-3 with TRBJ2-7, with 9 positions matching TRBD2. V gave up 0 bases and J gave up 0 bases; unmatched junction bases: 6. The length of the CDR3 is 17 residues. From germline, CDR1 is LGHNA and CDR2 YSLEER. The CDR3 DNA reads TGCGCCAGCAGCCAAGAACTGGCTAGCGGGGTCTCCTACGAGCAGTACTTC. Protein sequence: CASSQELASGVSYEQYF.

V usage is TRBV18 and J usage is TRBJ2-7; the D gene is possibly TRBD1 (5 bases). Trimming took off 6 bases at V and 3 bases at J, with 18 bases between the two ends. This CDR3 comprises 15 residues. Germline-derived CDR1 and CDR2 are KGHSH and LQKENI. The CDR3 is CASSLRRALGYEQYF. DNA of the CDR3: TGTGCCAGCTCCCTCCGCAGGGCTCTAGGCTACGAGCAGTACTTC.

The chain couples TRBV5-1 to TRBJ1-5; possibly TRBD1 for D (5 bases). Germline V gene data show CDR1 as SGHRS and CDR2 as YFSETQ. This CDR3 has 15 residues. Trimming removed 1 base at V and 2 bases at J, with 10 bases between. The CDR3 coding sequence is TGCGCCAGCAGCTTGTGGGGGGACGGCAATCAGCCCCAGCATTTT. It translates to CASSLWGDGNQPQHF.

This clone was counted between two and nine times. This chain connects TRBV5-5 to TRBJ1-6; a weak D match, TRBD1 (5 bases). The germline CDR1 and CDR2 sequences are SGHKS and YYEKEE (reference sequence). This CDR3 is built from 15 residues. V lost 6 bases, J lost 7 bases, and 17 bases lay in between. Here the CDR3 DNA reads TGTGCCAGCACCGACCTCAGGCAGGGAAATTCACCCCTCCACTTT. Its protein product is CASTDLRQGNSPLHF.

The chain links TRBV29-1 to TRBJ2-1; 13 bases match TRBD2. Per the germline V gene, CDR1 is SQVTM and CDR2 is ANQGSEA. This CDR3 region has 13 residues. V lost 7 bases, J lost 9 bases, and 6 bases stayed unmatched. CDR3 residues: CSARGLAGAEQFF. The CDR3 nucleotides are TGCAGCGCAAGAGGACTAGCGGGAGCTGAGCAGTTCTTC.

The gene calls are TRBV7-2 and TRBJ2-7; 9 bases are shared with TRBD1. The V segment lost 5 bases and the J segment 1 base; nucleotides outside the gene matches: 6. The germline V gene encodes CDR1 SGHTA and CDR2 FQGNSA. This CDR3 contains 15 residues. CDR3 DNA sequence: TGTGCCAGCAGCCGAGCCGGGACAGGGTCCTACGAGCAGTACTTC. Translation gives CASSRAGTGSYEQYF.

The V gene is TRBV7-9, the J gene TRBJ1-4; D is perhaps TRBD1 (5 bases). V was cut by 5 bases and J by 8 bases, with 12 bases left in between. The germline V gene has CDR1 SEHNR and CDR2 FQNEAQ (reference sequence). The CDR3 consists of 13 residues. CDR3 sequence: CASSTRTTEKLFF. The CDR3 nucleotides read TGTGCCAGCAGCACCCGGACAACCGAAAAACTGTTTTTT.

The rearrangement joins TRBV9 to TRBJ2-3; TRBD2 agrees at 13 bases. The CDR3 runs to 20 residues. V lost 0 bases and J lost 3; bases outside the gene matches: 13. Per the germline V gene, CDR1 is SGDLS and CDR2 is YYNGEE. The CDR3 region is CASSVGNILAGGMRTDTQYF. CDR3 sequence (DNA): TGTGCCAGCAGCGTAGGGAACATACTAGCGGGAGGGATGCGGACAGATACGCAGTATTTT.

The chain combines TRBV15 with TRBJ2-6; 8 bases fit TRBD1. Germline V CDR1 and CDR2: LNHNV, YYDKDF (reference sequence). CDR3 length equals 18 residues. V lost 3 bases to trimming and J lost 0 bases; unmatched junction nucleotides: 7. The CDR3 DNA reads TGTGCCACCAGCAGGGCCGGGACAGGCTCCTCTGGGGCCAACGTCCTGACTTTC. Its protein product is CATSRAGTGSSGANVLTF.

The V and J genes are TRBV5-4 and TRBJ2-7; a possible D gene is TRBD2 (7 bases). V gave up 4 bases and J gave up 0 bases, with 17 bases separating them. Germline lookup yields CDR1 SGHNT and CDR2 YYREEE (reference sequence). CDR3 length: 16 residues. The CDR3 protein is CASSRGDPRGSYEQYF. CDR3 in DNA: TGTGCCAGCAGCCGGGGGGACCCCAGGGGCTCCTACGAGCAGTACTTC.

The chain is built from TRBV9 and TRBJ2-7; possibly TRBD1 for D (5 bases). Trimming left V 0 bases short and J 1 base short, with 11 bases between. The CDR3 extends over 15 amino acids. Germline V gives CDR1 SGDLS, CDR2 YYNGEE. The DNA of the CDR3 is TGTGCCAGCAGCGTAGGCCAGGGCCTATCCTACGAGCAGTACTTC. It is translated as CASSVGQGLSYEQYF. The whole variable domain, remainder taken from reference TRBV9 and TRBJ2-7, is DSGVTQTPKHLITATGQRVTLRCSPRSGDLSVYWYQQSLDQGLQFLIQYYNGEERAKGNILERFSAQQFPDLHSELNLSSLELGDSALYFCASSVGQGLSYEQYFGPGTRLTVT.

V usage is TRBV2 and J usage is TRBJ2-7; D perhaps matches TRBD1 (5 bases). The V gene's germline CDR1 is SNHLY and CDR2 FYNNEI. V was shortened by 4 bases and J by 3 bases, with 10 bases between the two germline ends. The length of the CDR3 is 13 residues. The CDR3 coding sequence is TGTGCCAGCAGTGGCTGGCAGGGCTACGAGCAGTACTTC. Residues: CASSGWQGYEQYF. The variable domain in full, completed from reference TRBV2 and TRBJ2-7, reads EPEVTQTPSHQVTQMGQEVILRCVPISNHLYFYWYRQILGQKVEFLVSFYNNEISEKSEIFDDQFSVERPDGSNFTLKIRSTKLEDSAMYFCASSGWQGYEQYFGPGTRLTVT.

The chain carries TRBV14 and TRBJ2-2; no clear D gene. Germline lookup yields CDR1 SGHDN and CDR2 FVKESK. V gave up 6 bases and J gave up 11 bases, with 10 bases separating them. CDR3 size: 11 residues. The CDR3 sequence: CASSQEGELFF. In nucleotides, the CDR3 is TGTGCCAGCAGTCAGGAAGGAGAGCTGTTTTTT.

The rearrangement uses TRBV5-5 and TRBJ2-7; D possibly corresponds to TRBD1 (6 bases). Trimming took 4 bases from V and 6 from J, leaving 11 bases between them. The CDR3 totals 12 residues. The germline gives CDR1 SGHKS, CDR2 YYEKEE (reference sequence). The CDR3 sequence: CASSHDRFEQYF. The CDR3, as DNA: TGTGCCAGCAGCCACGACAGGTTCGAGCAGTACTTC. The full variable domain, rest sourced from reference TRBV5-5 and TRBJ2-7, is DAGVTQSPTHLIKTRGQQVTLRCSPISGHKSVSWYQQVLGQGPQFIFQYYEKEERGRGNFPDRFSARQFPNYSSELNVNALLLGDSALYLCASSHDRFEQYFGPGTRLTVT.

The chain uses TRBV5-1 and TRBJ2-1; 11 bases agree with TRBD2. The CDR3 spans 16 residues. Germline V gene data show CDR1 as SGHRS and CDR2 as YFSETQ. The J segment lost 4 bases and the V segment lost 0 bases, leaving 3 bases of the junction unmatched. The CDR3 bases are TGCGCCAGCAGCTTGGCCGGGACTAGCGGTTACAATGAGCAGTTCTTC. It codes for CASSLAGTSGYNEQFF.

This clone is a singleton in its sample. The chain employs TRBV19 and TRBJ2-2, with TRBD2 matching over 10 bases. The ends lost 3 bases at V and 4 bases at J; junction bases unmatched: 17. This CDR3 has 20 amino acids. The germline V gene encodes CDR1 LNHDA and CDR2 SQIVND (reference sequence). In DNA form, the CDR3 reads TGTGCCAGTAGTATGGGGATGGGAGCGGGAGGGCCAGATGGCACCGGGGAGCTGTTTTTT. Residues: CASSMGMGAGGPDGTGELFF.

The chain has TRBV11-2 and TRBJ1-2; no reliable D call. The CDR3 runs to 12 residues. V was cut by 5 bases and J by 8 bases, with 12 bases left in between. CDR1 is SGHAT and CDR2 is FQNNGV in the germline V gene. The CDR3, as DNA: TGTGCCAGCAGCCGGGAAGAGCGGGGCTACACCTTC. It translates to CASSREERGYTF.

The chain combines TRBV19 with TRBJ2-1; D might be TRBD1 (6 bases). In germline, CDR1 is LNHDA, CDR2 SQIVND (reference sequence). The CDR3 sequence is 16 residues long. With 3 bases removed from V and 5 bases from J, the gap between germline ends came to 17 bases. The CDR3: CASSIRTGLVHNEQFF. The CDR3 DNA is TGTGCCAGTAGTATTCGCACAGGGCTGGTCCACAATGAGCAGTTCTTC.

The V gene is TRBV5-4, the J gene TRBJ2-5; 14 bases align to TRBD2. CDR3 length: 16 residues. V lost 4 bases and J lost 5; bases outside the gene matches: 7. In germline, CDR1 is SGHNT, CDR2 YYREEE (reference sequence). Here the CDR3 DNA reads TGTGCCAGCAGCCCCCCGACTAGCGGGAGGGGGGAGACCCAGTACTTC. It yields the protein CASSPPTSGRGETQYF.

The chain has TRBV30 and TRBJ2-3, with 13 bases that match TRBD2. V shed 2 bases, J shed 3 bases, and the junction held 14 bases outside the gene matches. In germline, CDR1 is GTSNPN, CDR2 SVGIG (reference sequence). This CDR3 has 19 residues. CDR3 nucleotides: TGTGCCTGGAGTCGGGGTCGTAGCGGGACTAGCGGGATAACAGATACGCAGTATTTT. Protein: CAWSRGRSGTSGITDTQYF.

V gene TRBV5-1 combines with J gene TRBJ1-1; 9 bases match TRBD1. Per the germline V gene, CDR1 is SGHRS and CDR2 is YFSETQ. Unmatched junction bases numbered 4, after V lost 0 bases and J lost 4 bases. The CDR3 loop spans 15 amino acids. CDR3 DNA: TGCGCCAGCAGCTTGGCACAGGGACAGGGCACTGAAGCTTTCTTT. Translated, it gives CASSLAQGQGTEAFF.

The count of this clone is one. The gene calls are TRBV4-3 and TRBJ2-1; TRBD2 is a possible D gene (5 bases). Trimming pared 0 bases from V and 2 bases from J, leaving 14 bases between. Germline V lookup: CDR1 LGHNA, CDR2 YSLEER. This CDR3 is built from 17 residues. The CDR3 region has the DNA TGCGCCAGCAGCCAAGATTTTTTGAGCGGAACCTACAATGAGCAGTTCTTC. Its protein product is CASSQDFLSGTYNEQFF.

This clone was found a few times. This chain joins TRBV6-4 and TRBJ2-2; D gene ambiguous. The length of the CDR3 is 13 residues. Trimming removed 0 bases at V and 4 bases at J, with 3 bases between. Germline CDR1 and CDR2: MRHNA and SNTAGT. Here the CDR3 reads CASSDSSTGELFF. CDR3 in DNA: TGTGCCAGCAGTGACTCGAGCACCGGGGAGCTGTTTTTT.

The gene calls are TRBV7-2 and TRBJ1-2, with TRBD1 matching 8 bases. CDR1 and CDR2 from the germline V gene are SGHTA and FQGNSA. The CDR3 covers 13 residues. V shed 5 bases, J shed 7 bases, and the junction held 6 bases outside the gene matches. CDR3 residues: CASSPGTGIGYTF. The CDR3 DNA sequence: TGTGCCAGCAGCCCCGGGACAGGCATTGGCTACACCTTC.